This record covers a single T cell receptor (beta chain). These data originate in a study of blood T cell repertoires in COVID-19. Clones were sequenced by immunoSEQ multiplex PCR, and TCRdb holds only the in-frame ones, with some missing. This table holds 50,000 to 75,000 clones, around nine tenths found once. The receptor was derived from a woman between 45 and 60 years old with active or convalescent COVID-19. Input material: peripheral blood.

CDR3 in DNA: TGTGCCAGCAGCCAAGATAGCCTAGCGGGAGGTTGGTACGAGCAGTACTTC. This sequence encodes CASSQDSLAGGWYEQYF. This chain links TRBV3-1 (or the pseudogene TRBV3-2) with TRBJ2-7; 11 positions agree with TRBD2. The CDR3 runs to 17 residues. CDR1 LGHDT and CDR2 YNNKEL come from the germline V gene (reference sequence). Unmatched junction bases numbered 8, after V lost 0 bases and J lost 4 bases.